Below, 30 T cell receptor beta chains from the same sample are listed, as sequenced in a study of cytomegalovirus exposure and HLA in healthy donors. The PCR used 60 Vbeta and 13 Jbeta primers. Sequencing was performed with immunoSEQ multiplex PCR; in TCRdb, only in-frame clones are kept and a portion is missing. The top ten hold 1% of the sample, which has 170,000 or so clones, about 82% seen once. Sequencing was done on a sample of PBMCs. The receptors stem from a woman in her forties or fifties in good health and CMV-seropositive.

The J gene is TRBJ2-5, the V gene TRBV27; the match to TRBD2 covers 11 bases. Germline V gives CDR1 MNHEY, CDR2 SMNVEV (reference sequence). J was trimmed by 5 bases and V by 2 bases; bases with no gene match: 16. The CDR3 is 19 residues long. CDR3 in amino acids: CASSLRVAGGSSNRETQYF. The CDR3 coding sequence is TGTGCCAGCAGTTTAAGAGTAGCGGGAGGGTCGTCTAACCGGGAGACCCAGTACTTC.

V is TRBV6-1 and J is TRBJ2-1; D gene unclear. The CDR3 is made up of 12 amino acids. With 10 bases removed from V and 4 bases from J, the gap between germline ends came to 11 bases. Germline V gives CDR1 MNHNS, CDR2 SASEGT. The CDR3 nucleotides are TGTGCCACCGTGTTCCTTTACAATGAGCAGTTCTTC. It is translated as CATVFLYNEQFF.

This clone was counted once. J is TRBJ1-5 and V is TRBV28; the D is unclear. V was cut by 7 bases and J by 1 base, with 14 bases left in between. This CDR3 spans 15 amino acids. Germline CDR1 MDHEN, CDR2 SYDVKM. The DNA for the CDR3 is TGTGCCAGCACCCTCTATAGATCGAGCAATCAGCCCCAGCATTTT. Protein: CASTLYRSSNQPQHF.

In DNA, the CDR3 is TGTGCCAGCAGCGATGACTCACAAGAGACCCAGTACTTC. Its protein is CASSDDSQETQYF. This chain joins TRBV5-5 and TRBJ2-5; D is ambiguous. V was clipped by 4 bases and J by 2 bases, with 9 bases between them. This CDR3 contains 13 residues. CDR1 is SGHKS, CDR2 YYEKEE, per germline (reference sequence).

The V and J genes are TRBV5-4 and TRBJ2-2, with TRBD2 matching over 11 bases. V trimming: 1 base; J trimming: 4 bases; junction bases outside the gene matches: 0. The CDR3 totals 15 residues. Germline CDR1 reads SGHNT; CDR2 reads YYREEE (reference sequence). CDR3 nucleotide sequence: TGTGCCAGCAGCTTGCTAGCGGGAGGCACCGGGGAGCTGTTTTTT. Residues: CASSLLAGGTGELFF.

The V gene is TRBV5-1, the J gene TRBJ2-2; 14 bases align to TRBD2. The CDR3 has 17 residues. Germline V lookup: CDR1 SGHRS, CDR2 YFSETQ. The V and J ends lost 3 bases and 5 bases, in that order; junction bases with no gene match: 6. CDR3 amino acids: CASSSTSGGAFTGELFF. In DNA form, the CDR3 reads TGCGCCAGCAGCTCGACTAGCGGGGGGGCTTTTACCGGGGAGCTGTTTTTT.

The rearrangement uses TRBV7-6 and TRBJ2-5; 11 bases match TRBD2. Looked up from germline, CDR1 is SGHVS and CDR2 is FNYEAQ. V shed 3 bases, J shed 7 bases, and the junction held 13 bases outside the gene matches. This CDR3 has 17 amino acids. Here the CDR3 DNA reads TGTGCCAGCAGCTTCGGACTAGCGGGTGTGTTTAAAGCGACCCAGTACTTC. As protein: CASSFGLAGVFKATQYF.

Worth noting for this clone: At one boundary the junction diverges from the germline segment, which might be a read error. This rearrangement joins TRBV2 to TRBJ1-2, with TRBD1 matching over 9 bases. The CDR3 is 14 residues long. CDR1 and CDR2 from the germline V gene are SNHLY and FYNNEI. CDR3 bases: TGTGCCAGCAGGGAAGGGACAGGGAAGATTGGCTACACCTTC. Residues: CASREGTGKIGYTF.

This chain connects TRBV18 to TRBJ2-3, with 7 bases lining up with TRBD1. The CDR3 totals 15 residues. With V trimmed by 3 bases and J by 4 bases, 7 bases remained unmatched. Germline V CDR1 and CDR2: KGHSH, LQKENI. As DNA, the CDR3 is TGTGCCAGCTCACCCCAGGGGGTCAGTGCAGATACGCAGTATTTT. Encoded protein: CASSPQGVSADTQYF.

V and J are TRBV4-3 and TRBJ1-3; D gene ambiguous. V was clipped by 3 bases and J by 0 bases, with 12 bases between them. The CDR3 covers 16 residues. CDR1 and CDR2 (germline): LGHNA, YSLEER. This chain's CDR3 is CASSHEMGTSGNTIYF. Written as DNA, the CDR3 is TGCGCCAGCAGCCACGAGATGGGCACCTCTGGAAACACCATATATTTT.

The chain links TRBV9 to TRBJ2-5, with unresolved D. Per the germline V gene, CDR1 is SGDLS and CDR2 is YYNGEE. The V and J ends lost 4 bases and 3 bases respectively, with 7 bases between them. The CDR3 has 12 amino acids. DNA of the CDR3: TGTGCCAGCAGCAGATCAGAAGAGACCCAGTACTTC. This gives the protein CASSRSEETQYF. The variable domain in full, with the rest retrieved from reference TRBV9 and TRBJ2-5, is DSGVTQTPKHLITATGQRVTLRCSPRSGDLSVYWYQQSLDQGLQFLIQYYNGEERAKGNILERFSAQQFPDLHSELNLSSLELGDSALYFCASSRSEETQYFGPGTRLLVL.

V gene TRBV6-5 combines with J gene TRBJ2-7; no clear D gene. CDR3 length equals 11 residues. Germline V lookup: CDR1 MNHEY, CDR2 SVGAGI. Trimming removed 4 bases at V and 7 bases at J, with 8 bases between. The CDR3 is CASSSNCEQYF. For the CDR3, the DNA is TGTGCCAGCAGTTCAAACTGTGAGCAGTACTTC.

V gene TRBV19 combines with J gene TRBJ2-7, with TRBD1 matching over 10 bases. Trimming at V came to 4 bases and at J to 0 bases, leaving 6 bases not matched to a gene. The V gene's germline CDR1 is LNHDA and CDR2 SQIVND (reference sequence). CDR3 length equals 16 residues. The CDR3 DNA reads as TGTGCCAGTAGTACAAGGGGACAGGGGACCTCCTACGAGCAGTACTTC. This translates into CASSTRGQGTSYEQYF.

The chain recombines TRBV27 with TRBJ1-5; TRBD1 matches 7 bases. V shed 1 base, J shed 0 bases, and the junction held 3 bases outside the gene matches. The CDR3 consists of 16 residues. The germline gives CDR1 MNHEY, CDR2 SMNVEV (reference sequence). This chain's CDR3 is CASSLFGQDSNQPQHF. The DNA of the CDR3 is TGTGCCAGCAGTTTATTCGGACAGGATAGCAATCAGCCCCAGCATTTT.

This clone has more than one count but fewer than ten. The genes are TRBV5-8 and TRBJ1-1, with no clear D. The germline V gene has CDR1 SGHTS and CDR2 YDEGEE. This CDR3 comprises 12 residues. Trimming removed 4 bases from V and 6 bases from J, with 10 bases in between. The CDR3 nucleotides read TGTGCCAGCAGCGTTACTTTAGCTGAAGCTTTCTTT. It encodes CASSVTLAEAFF. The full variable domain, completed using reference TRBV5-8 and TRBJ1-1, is EAGVTQSPTHLIKTRGQQATLRCSPISGHTSVYWYQQALGLGLQFLLWYDEGEERNRGNFPPRFSGRQFPNYSSELNVNALELEDSALYLCASSVTLAEAFFGQGTRLTVV.

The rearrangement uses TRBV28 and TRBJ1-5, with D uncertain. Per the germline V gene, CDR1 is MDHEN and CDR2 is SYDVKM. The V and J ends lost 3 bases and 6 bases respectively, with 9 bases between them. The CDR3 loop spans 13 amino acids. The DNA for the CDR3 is TGTGCCAGCAGTTTTCCTGCGGGTCAGCCCCAGCATTTT. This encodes CASSFPAGQPQHF.

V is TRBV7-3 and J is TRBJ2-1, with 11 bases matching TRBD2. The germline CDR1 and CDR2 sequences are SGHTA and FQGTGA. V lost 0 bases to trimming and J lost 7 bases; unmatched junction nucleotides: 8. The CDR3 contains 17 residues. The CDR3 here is CASSLTFSGRAGNEQFF. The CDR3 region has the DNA TGTGCCAGCAGCTTAACTTTTAGCGGGAGGGCGGGGAATGAGCAGTTCTTC.

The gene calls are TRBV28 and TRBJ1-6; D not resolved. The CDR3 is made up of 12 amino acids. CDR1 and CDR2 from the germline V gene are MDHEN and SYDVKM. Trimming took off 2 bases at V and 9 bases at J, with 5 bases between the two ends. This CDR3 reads CASSLSGSPLHF. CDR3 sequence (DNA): TGTGCCAGCAGTTTAAGCGGTTCACCCCTCCACTTT.

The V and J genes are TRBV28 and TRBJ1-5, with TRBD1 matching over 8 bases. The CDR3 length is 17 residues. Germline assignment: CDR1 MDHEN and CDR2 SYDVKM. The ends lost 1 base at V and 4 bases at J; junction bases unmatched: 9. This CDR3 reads CASSLSIAGGPNQPQHF. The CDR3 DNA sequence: TGTGCCAGCAGTTTATCTATTGCAGGGGGCCCAAATCAGCCCCAGCATTTT.

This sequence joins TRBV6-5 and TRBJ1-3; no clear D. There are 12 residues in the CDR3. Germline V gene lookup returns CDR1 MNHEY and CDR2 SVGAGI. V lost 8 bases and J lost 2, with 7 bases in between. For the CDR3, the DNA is TGTGCCAGCCTGGGCGCTGGAAACACCATATATTTT. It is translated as CASLGAGNTIYF.

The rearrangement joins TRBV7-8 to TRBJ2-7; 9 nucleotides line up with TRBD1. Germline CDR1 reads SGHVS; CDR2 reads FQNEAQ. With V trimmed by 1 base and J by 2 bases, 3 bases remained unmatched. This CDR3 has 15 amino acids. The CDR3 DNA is TGTGCCAGCAGCTTAGTCGGGACAGGGACCTACGAGCAGTACTTC. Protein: CASSLVGTGTYEQYF.

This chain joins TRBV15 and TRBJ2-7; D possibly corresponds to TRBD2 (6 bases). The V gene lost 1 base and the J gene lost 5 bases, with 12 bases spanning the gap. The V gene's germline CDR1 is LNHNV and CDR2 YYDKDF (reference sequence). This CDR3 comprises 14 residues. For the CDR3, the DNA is TGTGCCACCAGCAGAGCGGGAGCGAGCCACGAGCAGTACTTC. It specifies CATSRAGASHEQYF.

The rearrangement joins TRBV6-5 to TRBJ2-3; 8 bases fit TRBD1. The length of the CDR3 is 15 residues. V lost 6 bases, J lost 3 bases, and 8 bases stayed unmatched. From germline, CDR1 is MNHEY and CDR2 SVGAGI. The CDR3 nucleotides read TGTGCCAGCAGCTCCGACAGGGGTAGGACAGATACGCAGTATTTT. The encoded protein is CASSSDRGRTDTQYF.

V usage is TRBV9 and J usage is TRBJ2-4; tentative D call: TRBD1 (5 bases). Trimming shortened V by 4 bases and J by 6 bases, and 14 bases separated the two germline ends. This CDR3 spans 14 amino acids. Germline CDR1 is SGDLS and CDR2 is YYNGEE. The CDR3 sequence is CASSPRQTVNIQYF. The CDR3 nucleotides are TGTGCCAGCAGCCCGCGACAGACCGTAAACATTCAGTACTTC.

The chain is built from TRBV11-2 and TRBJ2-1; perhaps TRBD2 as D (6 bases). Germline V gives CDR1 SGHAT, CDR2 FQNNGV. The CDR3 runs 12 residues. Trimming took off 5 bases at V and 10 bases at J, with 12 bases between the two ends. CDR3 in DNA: TGTGCCAGCAGCGGAGGGCCGTCGGAGCAGTTCTTC. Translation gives CASSGGPSEQFF.

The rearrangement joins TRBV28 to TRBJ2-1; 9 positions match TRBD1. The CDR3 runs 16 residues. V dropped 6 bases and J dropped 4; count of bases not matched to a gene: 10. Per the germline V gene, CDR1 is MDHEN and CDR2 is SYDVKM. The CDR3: CASRPLHRGPYNEQFF. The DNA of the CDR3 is TGTGCCAGCAGGCCCCTTCACAGGGGGCCGTACAATGAGCAGTTCTTC.

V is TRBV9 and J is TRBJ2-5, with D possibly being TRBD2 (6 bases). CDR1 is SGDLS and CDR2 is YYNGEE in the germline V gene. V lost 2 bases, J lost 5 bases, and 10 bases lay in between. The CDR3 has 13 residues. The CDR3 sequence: CASSVRDVETQYF. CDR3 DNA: TGTGCCAGCAGCGTGCGGGATGTGGAGACCCAGTACTTC.

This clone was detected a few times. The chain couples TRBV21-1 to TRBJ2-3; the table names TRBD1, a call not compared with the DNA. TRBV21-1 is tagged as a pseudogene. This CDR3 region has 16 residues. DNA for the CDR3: TGTGCCAGCAGCGCCTTTCAGGGTGACCGCACAGATACGCAGTATTTT. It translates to CASSAFQGDRTDTQYF.

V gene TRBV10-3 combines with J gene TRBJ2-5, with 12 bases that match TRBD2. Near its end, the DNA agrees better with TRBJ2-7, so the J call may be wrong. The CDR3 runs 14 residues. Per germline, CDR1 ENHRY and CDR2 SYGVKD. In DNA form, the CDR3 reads TGTGCCTCTAGGACTAGCGGGACCTCCTACGAGCAGTACTTC. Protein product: CASRTSGTSYEQYF.

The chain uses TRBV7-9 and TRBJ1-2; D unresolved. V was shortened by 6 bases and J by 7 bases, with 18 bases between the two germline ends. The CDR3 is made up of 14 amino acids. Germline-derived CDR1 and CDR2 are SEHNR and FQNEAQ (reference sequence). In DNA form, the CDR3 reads TGTGCCAGCAGTCAAAGTGGGCGACGCCCTGGCTACACCTTC. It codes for CASSQSGRRPGYTF. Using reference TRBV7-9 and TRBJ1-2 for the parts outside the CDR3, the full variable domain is DTGVSQNPRHKITKRGQNVTFRCDPISEHNRLYWYRQTLGQGPEFLTYFQNEAQLEKSRLLSDRFSAERPKGSFSTLEIQRTEQGDSAMYLCASSQSGRRPGYTFGSGTRLTVV.